One sample yielded the 22 T cell receptor beta chains listed below, sequenced in a study of OX40 agonist ivuxolimab in advanced cancers. Using immunoSEQ multiplex PCR, the repertoire was profiled, and TCRdb retains in-frame clones only, with some absent. The repertoire consists of roughly 77,000 clones, with over 85% occurring once and the leading ten covering under 0.7%. The starting material was CD4+ or CD8+ T cells sorted from blood, obtained in a trial of the OX40 agonist ivuxolimab. The receptor set was obtained from an adult with an advanced solid tumor such as melanoma, head and neck, liver or kidney cancer.

This chain connects TRBV11-2 to TRBJ2-3; 7 bases fit TRBD2. CDR3 size: 14 residues. V gave up 5 bases and J gave up 3 bases; unmatched junction bases: 5. Germline V gene data show CDR1 as SGHAT and CDR2 as FQNNGV. CDR3 sequence: CASSPTSSTDTQYF. The CDR3 DNA sequence: TGTGCCAGCAGCCCGACTAGCTCGACAGATACGCAGTATTTT.

J is TRBJ1-3 and V is TRBV27, with D uncertain. CDR1 is MNHEY, CDR2 SMNVEV, per germline (reference sequence). This CDR3 region has 15 residues. V dropped 0 bases and J dropped 0 bases, with 6 bases sitting between them. This CDR3 reads CASSLSSRSGNTIYF. CDR3 DNA: TGTGCCAGCAGTTTATCGTCCCGCTCTGGAAACACCATATATTTT.

The J gene is TRBJ2-2, the V gene TRBV27; D is possibly TRBD1 (8 bases). Trimming removed 5 bases at V and 6 bases at J, with 19 bases between. Looked up from germline, CDR1 is MNHEY and CDR2 is SMNVEV (reference sequence). The CDR3 sequence is 16 residues long. Here the CDR3 DNA reads TGTGCCAGCAGTGGGGGGGGAGGACAGGGCGCCGGGGAGCTGTTTTTT. It codes for CASSGGGGQGAGELFF.

The gene calls are TRBV15 and TRBJ2-5, with D possibly TRBD2 on 5 matching bases. The CDR3 is 14 residues long. Germline CDR1 is LNHNV and CDR2 is YYDKDF (reference sequence). With 5 bases removed from V and 4 bases from J, the gap between germline ends came to 14 bases. The CDR3: CATSGRQGGETQYF. The DNA of the CDR3 is TGTGCCACCAGCGGACGACAAGGAGGAGAGACCCAGTACTTC. The whole variable domain, filled in from reference TRBV15 and TRBJ2-5, reads DAMVIQNPRYQVTQFGKPVTLSCSQTLNHNVMYWYQQKSSQAPKLLFHYYDKDFNNEADTPDNFQSRRPNTSFCFLDIRSPGLGDTAMYLCATSGRQGGETQYFGPGTRLLVL.

This sequence joins TRBV11-3 and TRBJ2-7; 10 nucleotides agree with TRBD1. Germline trimming cut 5 bases from V and 4 bases from J; bases unmatched to any gene: 8. Germline V gene data show CDR1 as SGHNT and CDR2 as YENEEA. The CDR3 runs to 15 residues. CDR3 protein: CASSAPGQGFYEQYF. The CDR3 DNA follows: TGTGCCAGCAGCGCACCGGGACAGGGGTTTTACGAGCAGTACTTC.

This chain connects TRBV7-8 to TRBJ2-2; TRBD2 aligns across 11 bases. V shed 6 bases, J shed 1 base, and the junction held 4 bases outside the gene matches. The CDR3 is 16 residues long. CDR1 SGHVS and CDR2 FQNEAQ come from the germline V gene. The CDR3 spells CASSSGTSGNTGELFF. The CDR3 nucleotides are TGTGCCAGCAGTTCAGGGACTAGCGGGAACACCGGGGAGCTGTTTTTT.

This rearrangement joins TRBV19 to TRBJ1-5, with D possibly matching TRBD1 (6 bases). This CDR3 contains 17 residues. Germline V gene sequence: CDR1 LNHDA, CDR2 SQIVND (reference sequence). Trimming took off 3 bases at V and 0 bases at J, with 15 bases between the two ends. The CDR3 is CASSIGGAGFSNQPQHF. In nucleotides, the CDR3 is TGTGCCAGTAGTATCGGGGGGGCTGGGTTTAGCAATCAGCCCCAGCATTTT.

V is TRBV7-3 and J is TRBJ2-1; 11 bases map to TRBD2. This CDR3 has 15 amino acids. Per the germline V gene, CDR1 is SGHTA and CDR2 is FQGTGA. With V trimmed by 2 bases and J by 8 bases, 5 bases remained unmatched. The CDR3 nucleotides read TGTGCCAGCAGCTTACGACTAGCGGGACTCGATGAGCAGTTCTTC. It translates to CASSLRLAGLDEQFF.

The chain combines TRBV6-5 with TRBJ2-1; D is unresolved. The V end lost 0 bases, the J end lost 9 bases, and 15 bases lay between the germline ends. Germline V gene data show CDR1 as MNHEY and CDR2 as SVGAGI. CDR3 size: 15 residues. The chain's CDR3 is CASSYSSLWEGEQFF. The CDR3, as DNA: TGTGCCAGCAGTTACTCGAGTCTGTGGGAAGGTGAGCAGTTCTTC.

A few counts support this clone. Distinct nucleotide sequences in the sample also encode this CDR3. The chain links TRBV6-1 to TRBJ2-3; D is perhaps TRBD2 (5 bases). The CDR3 has 14 residues. Trimming cost V 3 bases and J 2 bases, with 9 bases left between them. The germline gives CDR1 MNHNS, CDR2 SASEGT. CDR3 amino acids: CASSDRGPTDTQYF. The CDR3 coding sequence is TGTGCCAGCAGTGATCGGGGTCCCACAGATACGCAGTATTTT.

The gene calls are TRBV5-6 and TRBJ2-1, with 10 bases lining up with TRBD2. The length of the CDR3 is 14 residues. Germline CDR1 SGHDT, CDR2 YYEEEE. The trim removed 5 bases at V and 7 bases at J, leaving 6 bases unmatched. CDR3 in amino acids: CASSPGTSVNEQFF. CDR3 DNA sequence: TGTGCCAGCAGTCCCGGGACTAGCGTAAATGAGCAGTTCTTC.

The V call is TRBV29-1, the J call TRBJ1-2, with 7 bases fitting TRBD1. With 4 bases clipped from V and 2 bases from J, the junction kept 4 bases outside the gene matches. Germline V gives CDR1 SQVTM, CDR2 ANQGSEA. The CDR3 is 13 residues long. CDR3 sequence: CSVAGGANYGYTF. The DNA for the CDR3 is TGCAGCGTTGCAGGGGGGGCAAACTATGGCTACACCTTC.

V and J are TRBV10-2 and TRBJ2-2; D unresolved. CDR1 is WSHSY and CDR2 is SAAADI in the germline V gene. Trimming pared 3 bases from V and 0 bases from J, leaving 5 bases between. CDR3 length equals 14 residues. The DNA for the CDR3 is TGCGCCAGCAGTGAAACCCCGAACACCGGGGAGCTGTTTTTT. Encoded protein: CASSETPNTGELFF.

This clone was seen a few times. The J gene is TRBJ1-6, the V gene TRBV6-5, with D possibly being TRBD1 (5 bases). Germline loops: CDR1 MNHEY, CDR2 SVGAGI. The CDR3 covers 13 residues. V was shortened by 0 bases and J by 10 bases, with 7 bases between the two germline ends. CDR3 DNA sequence: TGTGCCAGCAGTTACTCAGGGGTCTCACCCCTCCACTTT. The encoded protein is CASSYSGVSPLHF.

The J gene is TRBJ2-5, the V gene TRBV6-6; the D call may be TRBD1 or TRBD2 (5 bases each). Trimming stripped 7 bases from V and 4 bases from J, with 13 bases between. The CDR3 has 13 residues. Germline-derived CDR1 and CDR2 are MNHNY and SVGAGI (reference sequence). The CDR3 bases are TGTGCCAGCACGGCTCGGGGCCCAGAGACCCAGTACTTC. Translating it yields CASTARGPETQYF.

The chain combines TRBV6-4 with TRBJ2-7; 13 bases agree with TRBD2. V was pared by 2 bases and J by 1 base, with 5 bases of the junction left unmatched. CDR3 size: 17 residues. Germline CDR1 is MRHNA and CDR2 is SNTAGT. The CDR3 spells CASSDARTSGSSYEQYF. CDR3 DNA: TGTGCCAGCAGTGACGCCAGGACTAGCGGGAGTTCCTACGAGCAGTACTTC.

The rearrangement uses TRBV5-8 and TRBJ1-6; D is unclear. The V and J ends lost 1 base and 0 bases respectively, with 8 bases between them. Per the germline V gene, CDR1 is SGHTS and CDR2 is YDEGEE. This CDR3 has 16 amino acids. The CDR3 spells CASSLKASSYNSPLHF. CDR3 DNA sequence: TGTGCCAGCAGCTTGAAGGCAAGCTCCTATAATTCACCCCTCCACTTT.

This chain joins TRBV18 and TRBJ2-7; 14 bases agree with TRBD2. The germline gives CDR1 KGHSH, CDR2 LQKENI. The junction had 5 bases not matched to a gene; V was cut back by 3 bases and J by 7 bases. This CDR3 is 15 amino acids long. In nucleotides, the CDR3 is TGTGCCAGCTCACCGACTAGCGGGGGGGCCCGAGAGCAGTACTTC. Encoded protein: CASSPTSGGAREQYF.

The rearrangement joins TRBV6-1 to TRBJ2-1, with 9 bases aligning to TRBD2. Germline V gives CDR1 MNHNS, CDR2 SASEGT. The CDR3 length is 14 residues. V lost 2 bases, J lost 4 bases, and 0 bases stayed unmatched. The CDR3, as DNA: TGTGCCAGCAGTGAACTAGCGGGGTACAATGAGCAGTTCTTC. This encodes CASSELAGYNEQFF.

This chain's CDR3 is CASSEETAYGYTF. CDR3 DNA sequence: TGTGCCAGCAGTGAGGAGACAGCGTATGGCTACACCTTC. The gene calls are TRBV2 and TRBJ1-2; D may be TRBD1 (5 bases). This CDR3 comprises 13 residues. V gave up 3 bases and J gave up 5 bases, with 10 bases separating them. Germline CDR1 and CDR2: SNHLY and FYNNEI. The full variable domain, with the rest looked up from reference TRBV2 and TRBJ1-2, is EPEVTQTPSHQVTQMGQEVILRCVPISNHLYFYWYRQILGQKVEFLVSFYNNEISEKSEIFDDQFSVERPDGSNFTLKIRSTKLEDSAMYFCASSEETAYGYTFGSGTRLTVV.

The CDR3 bases are TGTGCCAGCAGCTTACGACAGGGGGCCGGAGATACGCAGTATTTT. Residues: CASSLRQGAGDTQYF. The V gene is TRBV7-3, the J gene TRBJ2-3, with 10 bases lining up with TRBD1. J was trimmed by 5 bases and V by 2 bases; bases with no gene match: 4. The V gene's germline CDR1 is SGHTA and CDR2 FQGTGA. The CDR3 is 15 residues long.

V is TRBV5-1 and J is TRBJ1-2, with D possibly TRBD1 on 5 matching bases. Trimming stripped 0 bases from V and 8 bases from J, with 17 bases between. CDR1 and CDR2 (germline): SGHRS, YFSETQ. This CDR3 spans 15 amino acids. DNA of the CDR3: TGCGCCAGCAGCTTGGGCGGGACTCCGGGATTCGGCTACACCTTC. This sequence encodes CASSLGGTPGFGYTF.